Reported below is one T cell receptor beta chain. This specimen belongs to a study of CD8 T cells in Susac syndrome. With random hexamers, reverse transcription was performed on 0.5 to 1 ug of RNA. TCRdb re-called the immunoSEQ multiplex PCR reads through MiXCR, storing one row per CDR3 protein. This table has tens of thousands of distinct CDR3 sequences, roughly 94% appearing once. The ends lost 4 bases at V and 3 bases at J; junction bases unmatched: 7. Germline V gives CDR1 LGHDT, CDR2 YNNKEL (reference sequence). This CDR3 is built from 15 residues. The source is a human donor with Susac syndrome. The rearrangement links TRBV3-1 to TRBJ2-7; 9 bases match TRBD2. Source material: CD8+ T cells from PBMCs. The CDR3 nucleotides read TGTGCCAGCAGCCCGGGGACTAGCCTAGGCTACGAGCAGTACTTC. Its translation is CASSPGTSLGYEQYF.